The 18 T cell receptor beta chains in this list originate from one sample, sequenced in a study of PD-L1 blockade in urothelial cancer. The time point is: peripheral blood 6 weeks after treatment start. The method was immunoSEQ multiplex PCR; TCRdb's version includes in-frame clones alone and lacks a portion of them. The sample yields around 120,000 clones, approximately 90% seen once. The material was PBMCs, obtained around atezolizumab (anti-PD-L1) treatment. The source of these receptors is a man aged 60-69 years with urothelial cancer.

The CDR3 nucleotides read TGTGCCAGCTCACCATCCCAGGGTAGCACTGAAGCTTTCTTT. Its translation is CASSPSQGSTEAFF. This sequence joins TRBV18 and TRBJ1-1; TRBD1 is a possible D gene (5 bases). Germline V gene data show CDR1 as KGHSH and CDR2 as LQKENI. This CDR3 contains 14 residues. Trimming took off 2 bases at V and 4 bases at J, with 11 bases between the two ends.

The chain combines TRBV4-3 with TRBJ2-3; 10 positions agree with TRBD1. The V segment lost 4 bases and the J segment 7 bases; nucleotides outside the gene matches: 5. This CDR3 spans 14 amino acids. The germline CDR1 and CDR2 sequences are LGHNA and YSLEER. The CDR3 sequence: CASSPGQGPYTQYF. The CDR3, as DNA: TGCGCCAGCAGCCCGGGACAGGGGCCATATACGCAGTATTTT.

This chain links TRBV27 with TRBJ2-1, with 8 bases lining up with TRBD2. Trimming took 5 bases from V and 12 from J; bases not matched to a gene: 6. This CDR3 contains 12 residues. Germline V gene sequence: CDR1 MNHEY, CDR2 SMNVEV (reference sequence). The CDR3 sequence is CASSIAGRGQFF. Here the CDR3 DNA reads TGTGCCAGCAGTATAGCGGGGAGGGGGCAGTTCTTC.

This chain uses TRBV28 with TRBJ1-3; 10 bases line up with TRBD1. The V and J ends lost 4 bases and 1 base, in that order; junction bases with no gene match: 10. This CDR3 spans 18 amino acids. Per germline, CDR1 MDHEN and CDR2 SYDVKM. The chain's CDR3 is CASSSPRDRGLSGNTIYF. The CDR3 region has the DNA TGTGCCAGCAGTTCCCCCCGGGACAGGGGTCTTTCTGGAAACACCATATATTTT. Using reference TRBV28 and TRBJ1-3 for the parts outside the CDR3, the full variable domain is DVKVTQSSRYLVKRTGEKVFLECVQDMDHENMFWYRQDPGLGLRLIYFSYDVKMKEKGDIPEGYSVSREKKERFSLILESASTNQTSMYLCASSSPRDRGLSGNTIYFGEGSWLTVV.

CDR3 protein: CASSFIRNLGAEQYF. CDR3 nucleotides: TGTGCCAGCAGCTTCATTCGCAACCTTGGGGCCGAGCAGTACTTC. J is TRBJ2-7 and V is TRBV7-8; possible D gene TRBD1, 5 bases. The CDR3 is 15 amino acids. Trimming left V 3 bases short and J 6 bases short, with 18 bases between. CDR1 and CDR2 from the germline V gene are SGHVS and FQNEAQ.

The chain is built from TRBV4-2 and TRBJ2-3; perhaps TRBD2 as D (7 bases). This CDR3 has 14 amino acids. The germline CDR1 and CDR2 sequences are LGHNA and YNFKEQ. V lost 5 bases and J 10 bases, leaving 19 bases between the germline ends. The CDR3 reads CASSLLAGASSQYF. Written as DNA, the CDR3 is TGTGCCAGCAGCTTGCTGGCGGGGGCCTCTTCGCAGTATTTT.

This chain uses TRBV27 with TRBJ1-1; weak D call: TRBD1 (5 bases). Deletions cut 8 bases from V and 0 bases from J, with 16 bases between. The CDR3 spans 15 residues. The germline V gene encodes CDR1 MNHEY and CDR2 SMNVEV (reference sequence). For the CDR3, the DNA is TGTGCCAGCCAAAGGGTGGGCAGGGTGAACACTGAAGCTTTCTTT. It codes for CASQRVGRVNTEAFF.

The chain recombines TRBV6-6 with TRBJ2-1; the D gene is possibly TRBD2 (6 bases). V dropped 7 bases and J dropped 3 bases, with 10 bases sitting between them. This CDR3 region has 13 residues. CDR1 MNHNY and CDR2 SVGAGI come from the germline V gene (reference sequence). DNA of the CDR3: TGTGCCAGCACACCGGGAGTCTACAATGAGCAGTTCTTC. Translating it yields CASTPGVYNEQFF.

The V and J genes are TRBV7-9 and TRBJ2-7, with 9 nucleotides matching TRBD1. The CDR3 has 15 residues. CDR1 is SEHNR, CDR2 FQNEAQ, per germline (reference sequence). The V gene end was trimmed by 5 bases and the J gene end by 2 bases; junction bases not matched to a gene: 7. This CDR3 reads CASSPRTGATYEQYF. In DNA, the CDR3 is TGTGCCAGCAGCCCAAGGACAGGGGCGACCTACGAGCAGTACTTC.

This clone has only one observation. The V call is TRBV5-1, the J call TRBJ2-7; no firm D call. V lost 4 bases and J 4 bases, leaving 9 bases between the germline ends. CDR1 is SGHRS, CDR2 YFSETQ, per germline. The CDR3 runs to 12 residues. The CDR3, as DNA: TGCGCCAGCAGCCGTAGAGAATACGAGCAGTACTTC. Its protein product is CASSRREYEQYF.

This clone was seen repeatedly, ten times or more. The chain has TRBV4-3 and TRBJ1-2, with a possible D match to TRBD1 (5 bases). V was trimmed by 4 bases and J by 1 base, leaving 13 bases between them. The CDR3 has 15 residues. Per germline, CDR1 LGHNA and CDR2 YSLEER. In DNA form, the CDR3 reads TGCGCCAGCAGCCCTGGGGAGGGGTATAACTATGGCTACACCTTC. It codes for CASSPGEGYNYGYTF.

The chain recombines TRBV5-1 with TRBJ2-3; 9 nucleotides line up with TRBD2. There are 14 residues in the CDR3. Germline values: CDR1 SGHRS, CDR2 YFSETQ. Trimming removed 7 bases from V and 2 bases from J; junction bases left unmatched: 5. The CDR3, as DNA: TGCGCCAGCGCGCGGGAGGGTTTCACAGATACGCAGTATTTT. Protein: CASAREGFTDTQYF.

In regard to this clone: The same CDR3 also results from other DNA sequences found in this sample. This chain uses TRBV19 with TRBJ2-3, with TRBD1 identical over 12 bases. Germline V gives CDR1 LNHDA, CDR2 SQIVND (reference sequence). After removal of 6 bases from V and 4 bases from J, the junction contained 8 bases not matched to a gene. The CDR3 is 16 residues long. CDR3 in amino acids: CASSRRDRGRADTQYF. CDR3 in DNA: TGTGCCAGTAGCCGGCGGGACAGGGGGCGCGCAGATACGCAGTATTTT. Complete variable domain (other parts from reference TRBV19 and TRBJ2-3): DGGITQSPKYLFRKEGQNVTLSCEQNLNHDAMYWYRQDPGQGLRLIYYSQIVNDFQKGDIAEGYSVSREKKESFPLTVTSAQKNPTAFYLCASSRRDRGRADTQYFGPGTRLTVL.

J is TRBJ2-7 and V is TRBV7-3; D gene uncertain. CDR1 is SGHTA, CDR2 FQGTGA, per germline. This CDR3 is built from 14 residues. The V gene lost 3 bases and the J gene lost 0 bases, with 9 bases spanning the gap. CDR3 in amino acids: CASSLASGSYEQYF. CDR3 coding DNA: TGTGCCAGCAGCTTGGCCAGTGGCTCCTACGAGCAGTACTTC. The full variable domain, its missing parts supplied by reference TRBV7-3 and TRBJ2-7, is GAGVSQTPSNKVTEKGKYVELRCDPISGHTALYWYRQSLGQGPEFLIYFQGTGAADDSGLPNDRFFAVRPEGSVSTLKIQRTERGDSAVYLCASSLASGSYEQYFGPGTRLTVT.

The rearrangement links TRBV5-1 to TRBJ2-3; D is undetermined. The CDR3 extends over 13 amino acids. Between the trimmed V and J ends, which lost 0 bases and 5 bases, there was a span of 7 bases. Germline-derived CDR1 and CDR2 are SGHRS and YFSETQ. The CDR3: CASSLESGDTQYF. Written as DNA, the CDR3 is TGCGCCAGCAGCTTGGAGTCAGGAGATACGCAGTATTTT.

DNA of the CDR3: TGTGCCAGCAGTTTACAGGGAGTCGCCTACAATGAGCAGTTCTTC. This sequence encodes CASSLQGVAYNEQFF. V is TRBV6-4 and J is TRBJ2-1, with D maybe TRBD1 (6 bases). CDR1 MRHNA and CDR2 SNTAGT come from the germline V gene. V lost 5 bases to trimming and J lost 2 bases, with 13 bases between them. The CDR3 has 15 amino acids.

V gene TRBV18 combines with J gene TRBJ2-1, with D possibly matching TRBD2 (6 bases). CDR1 KGHSH and CDR2 LQKENI come from the germline V gene. V lost 6 bases and J 5 bases, leaving 23 bases between the germline ends. This CDR3 spans 17 amino acids. This CDR3 is CASSPDRRGGPHNEQFF. CDR3 sequence (DNA): TGTGCCAGCTCCCCCGACAGACGGGGAGGACCACACAATGAGCAGTTCTTC. The full variable domain, completed using reference TRBV18 and TRBJ2-1, is NAGVMQNPRHLVRRRGQEARLRCSPMKGHSHVYWYRQLPEEGLKFMVYLQKENIIDESGMPKERFSAEFPKEGPSILRIQQVVRGDSAAYFCASSPDRRGGPHNEQFFGPGTRLTVL.

The rearrangement joins TRBV7-6 to TRBJ2-7, with D maybe TRBD1 (6 bases). This CDR3 has 13 amino acids. The germline V and J ends were trimmed by 3 bases and 9 bases, with 15 bases remaining between them. Germline lookup yields CDR1 SGHVS and CDR2 FNYEAQ. Written as DNA, the CDR3 is TGTGCCAGCAGCTTGTACAGGGAAGGGGTGCAGTACTTC. This sequence encodes CASSLYREGVQYF.